The 30 T cell receptor beta chains listed next were all sequenced from one sample in a study of cytomegalovirus exposure and HLA in healthy donors. Researchers ran the PCR with 60 Vbeta and 13 Jbeta primers. Measured with immunoSEQ multiplex PCR; TCRdb has only the in-frame clones, and not every one. The sample includes approximately 150,000 clones, roughly 80% of them seen just once. Sequencing was done on a sample of PBMCs. The receptors shown here come from a woman aged 25 to 39 in good health and CMV-seronegative.

The chain recombines TRBV9 with TRBJ2-3; 7 nucleotides agree with TRBD1. V was clipped by 0 bases and J by 2 bases; unmatched bases: 6. Looked up from germline, CDR1 is SGDLS and CDR2 is YYNGEE. This CDR3 contains 16 residues. In DNA, the CDR3 is TGTGCCAGCAGCGTAGGGGACAGCTTGTTCACAGATACGCAGTATTTT. This sequence encodes CASSVGDSLFTDTQYF.

This clone has just a few counts. The chain joins TRBV10-3 to TRBJ1-4, with 8 bases that match TRBD1. V lost 4 bases and J lost 14; bases outside the gene matches: 9. The CDR3 loop spans 13 amino acids. Per the germline V gene, CDR1 is ENHRY and CDR2 is SYGVKD. This chain's CDR3 is CAISGLDRGGLFF. The CDR3 DNA is TGTGCCATCAGTGGACTAGACAGGGGAGGCCTGTTTTTT.

V and J are TRBV6-1 and TRBJ1-5, with no clear D. The CDR3 extends over 13 amino acids. The ends were cut back, 3 bases at V and 4 bases at J, with 7 bases in the middle. In germline, CDR1 is MNHNS, CDR2 SASEGT. The DNA of the CDR3 is TGTGCCAGCAGTGATTGGGCTAATCAGCCCCAGCATTTT. Protein product: CASSDWANQPQHF.

The rearrangement uses TRBV10-3 and TRBJ2-3, with TRBD2 matching 10 bases. Germline CDR1 and CDR2: ENHRY and SYGVKD. There are 16 residues in the CDR3. V lost 6 bases to trimming and J lost 1 base; unmatched junction nucleotides: 7. CDR3 residues: CAISSPTSGGTDTQYF. As DNA, the CDR3 is TGTGCCATCAGCTCCCCAACTAGCGGGGGCACAGATACGCAGTATTTT.

In this sample, this clone turned up many times. The chain couples TRBV10-3 to TRBJ2-2; 10 bases align to TRBD2. Germline assignment: CDR1 ENHRY and CDR2 SYGVKD. CDR3 size: 18 residues. J lost 3 bases, V lost 2 bases, and 9 bases had no gene match. CDR3 loop: CAISETEAGGSHTGELFF. DNA of the CDR3: TGTGCCATCAGTGAGACTGAAGCGGGGGGGTCGCACACCGGGGAGCTGTTTTTT.

The rearrangement links TRBV6-6 to TRBJ2-3, with D possibly being TRBD1 (6 bases). Germline V gene sequence: CDR1 MNHNY, CDR2 SVGAGI (reference sequence). The CDR3 totals 15 residues. V was pared by 4 bases and J by 0 bases, with 11 bases between. The CDR3 region has the DNA TGTGCCAGCAGTTCCCGGACAGCTAGCACAGATACGCAGTATTTT. It is translated as CASSSRTASTDTQYF.

The V and J genes are TRBV18 and TRBJ1-1; D uncertain. V was shortened by 2 bases and J by 7 bases, with 11 bases between the two germline ends. Germline V gene data show CDR1 as KGHSH and CDR2 as LQKENI. The CDR3 has 13 amino acids. CDR3 in DNA: TGTGCCAGCTCACCATGGCGGACTGATGAAGCTTTCTTT. Encoded protein: CASSPWRTDEAFF.

V and J are TRBV28 and TRBJ1-1; D call uncertain. The germline V and J ends were trimmed by 6 bases and 4 bases, with 12 bases remaining between them. This CDR3 has 13 amino acids. Germline CDR1 is MDHEN and CDR2 is SYDVKM. CDR3 nucleotide sequence: TGTGCCAGCAGGGAGGTAGGGCGCACTGAAGCTTTCTTT. Translated: CASREVGRTEAFF.

This sequence joins TRBV7-9 and TRBJ2-2; 7 nucleotides agree with TRBD2. Per germline, CDR1 SEHNR and CDR2 FQNEAQ (reference sequence). CDR3 length: 16 residues. Trimming cost V 5 bases and J 5 bases; bases outside gene matches: 11. CDR3 amino acids: CASSLGTTEGTGELFF. The DNA for the CDR3 is TGTGCCAGCAGCCTAGGGACTACCGAAGGGACCGGGGAGCTGTTTTTT. Together with reference TRBV7-9 and TRBJ2-2, the CDR3 gives the full variable domain: DTGVSQNPRHKITKRGQNVTFRCDPISEHNRLYWYRQTLGQGPEFLTYFQNEAQLEKSRLLSDRFSAERPKGSFSTLEIQRTEQGDSAMYLCASSLGTTEGTGELFFGEGSRLTVL.

The chain combines TRBV7-3 with TRBJ2-2; 7 positions match TRBD2. V gave up 10 bases and J gave up 1 base; unmatched junction bases: 6. Germline V lookup: CDR1 SGHTA, CDR2 FQGTGA. The CDR3 covers 14 residues. The CDR3 region is CATRLAGNTGELFF. In DNA, the CDR3 is TGTGCCACCAGACTAGCAGGGAACACCGGGGAGCTGTTTTTT.

The gene calls are TRBV5-1 and TRBJ2-7, with TRBD1 identical over 12 bases. The ends lost 4 bases at V and 0 bases at J; junction bases unmatched: 14. This CDR3 comprises 19 residues. Germline V gene lookup returns CDR1 SGHRS and CDR2 YFSETQ. The chain's CDR3 is CASSLPGQGAPEGSYEQYF. The DNA for the CDR3 is TGCGCCAGCAGCCTACCGGGACAGGGGGCACCGGAGGGCTCCTACGAGCAGTACTTC.

CDR3 sequence (DNA): TGTGCCAGCAGCTTTACGCGGGGATCAGAGACCCAGTACTTC. Translation: CASSFTRGSETQYF. This chain connects TRBV7-2 to TRBJ2-5; tentative D call: TRBD2 (6 bases). This CDR3 contains 14 residues. Trimming shortened V by 3 bases and J by 4 bases, and 12 bases separated the two germline ends. Germline assignment: CDR1 SGHTA and CDR2 FQGNSA.

J is TRBJ2-1 and V is TRBV5-1; the match to TRBD2 covers 10 bases. Looked up from germline, CDR1 is SGHRS and CDR2 is YFSETQ. The CDR3 length is 15 residues. V trimming: 5 bases; J trimming: 8 bases; junction bases outside the gene matches: 10. The chain's CDR3 is CASRSQAGGGYEQFF. In DNA form, the CDR3 reads TGCGCCAGCAGGTCCCAAGCGGGAGGGGGGTATGAGCAGTTCTTC.

This chain joins TRBV18 and TRBJ2-2, with a tentative D call TRBD1 (5 bases). The V and J ends lost 3 bases and 4 bases respectively, with 9 bases between them. Germline CDR1 KGHSH, CDR2 LQKENI. The length of the CDR3 is 14 residues. As DNA, the CDR3 is TGTGCCAGCTCACCCCGTAGGGGCACCGGGGAGCTGTTTTTT. It yields the protein CASSPRRGTGELFF.

This clone was detected only a few times. V and J are TRBV6-1 and TRBJ1-5; D might be TRBD1 (6 bases). CDR3 length: 14 amino acids. Germline V CDR1 and CDR2: MNHNS, SASEGT. Trimming removed 7 bases at V and 6 bases at J, with 16 bases between. The CDR3 region is CASTDRFDGQPQHF. CDR3 in DNA: TGTGCCAGCACAGACAGGTTTGATGGTCAGCCCCAGCATTTT.

The chain recombines TRBV11-2 with TRBJ2-4; D is ambiguous. Trimming shortened V by 1 base and J by 3 bases, and 4 bases separated the two germline ends. This CDR3 is built from 13 residues. Looked up from germline, CDR1 is SGHAT and CDR2 is FQNNGV. The CDR3 is CASSLGGKNIQYF. The CDR3, as DNA: TGTGCCAGCAGCTTAGGCGGCAAAAACATTCAGTACTTC. Filled out from reference TRBV11-2 and TRBJ2-4, the complete variable domain reads EAGVAQSPRYKIIEKRQSVAFWCNPISGHATLYWYQQILGQGPKLLIQFQNNGVVDDSQLPKDRFSAERLKGVDSTLKIQPAKLEDSAVYLCASSLGGKNIQYFGAGTRLSVL.

The chain employs TRBV7-8 and TRBJ2-5; 8 bases are a match to TRBD1. Germline V gives CDR1 SGHVS, CDR2 FQNEAQ. The CDR3 is 16 amino acids. Trimming took 1 base from V and 6 from J; bases not matched to a gene: 10. CDR3 in amino acids: CASSLVRGQGGQTQYF. The DNA of the CDR3 is TGTGCCAGCAGCTTAGTTCGAGGACAGGGCGGTCAGACCCAGTACTTC.

This sequence joins TRBV18 and TRBJ2-5; 11 positions agree with TRBD1. Germline V gene sequence: CDR1 KGHSH, CDR2 LQKENI. This CDR3 is 13 amino acids long. V lost 4 bases, J lost 11 bases, and 6 bases stayed unmatched. The CDR3: CASSLGQGAAQYF. CDR3 nucleotide sequence: TGTGCCAGCTCACTAGGACAGGGGGCAGCGCAGTACTTC.

V gene TRBV7-3 combines with J gene TRBJ2-5; 7 nucleotides align to TRBD1. Per the germline V gene, CDR1 is SGHTA and CDR2 is FQGTGA. Trimming took 3 bases from V and 7 from J; bases not matched to a gene: 5. This CDR3 is built from 13 residues. CDR3 sequence reads: CASSFSRQGTQYF. CDR3 DNA: TGTGCCAGCAGCTTCAGCCGACAGGGGACCCAGTACTTC.

This chain connects TRBV19 to TRBJ2-6, with a possible D match to TRBD1 (5 bases). From germline, CDR1 is LNHDA and CDR2 SQIVND (reference sequence). The V end lost 1 base, the J end lost 0 bases, and 16 bases lay between the germline ends. This CDR3 is built from 19 residues. This chain's CDR3 is CASSIAQTDHLSGANVLTF. The CDR3 nucleotides read TGTGCCAGTAGTATAGCCCAGACAGATCATCTCTCTGGGGCCAACGTCCTGACTTTC.

CDR3 coding DNA: TGTGCCTGCCCCTCGGGGGGGGGCACCGAAGATACGCAGTATTTT. As protein: CACPSGGGTEDTQYF. The rearrangement links TRBV30 to TRBJ2-3; 8 bases align to TRBD2. The length of the CDR3 is 15 residues. The V and J ends lost 6 bases and 5 bases, in that order; junction bases with no gene match: 13. Germline CDR1 reads GTSNPN; CDR2 reads SVGIG (reference sequence).

This chain links TRBV29-1 with TRBJ1-1, with a weak D call TRBD1 (6 bases). CDR1 SQVTM and CDR2 ANQGSEA come from the germline V gene. CDR3 length equals 14 residues. V was trimmed by 6 bases and J by 2 bases, leaving 16 bases between them. The CDR3 loop reads CSVAGTRENTEAFF. The CDR3 DNA reads as TGCAGCGTGGCCGGGACAAGGGAAAACACTGAAGCTTTCTTT.

The gene calls are TRBV9 and TRBJ1-2, with 8 bases matching TRBD1. V trimming: 4 bases; J trimming: 2 bases; junction bases outside the gene matches: 4. Germline-derived CDR1 and CDR2 are SGDLS and YYNGEE. This CDR3 is built from 14 residues. The CDR3: CASSTDRGNYGYTF. As DNA, the CDR3 is TGTGCCAGCAGCACCGACAGGGGCAACTATGGCTACACCTTC. The full variable domain, with the rest looked up from reference TRBV9 and TRBJ1-2, is DSGVTQTPKHLITATGQRVTLRCSPRSGDLSVYWYQQSLDQGLQFLIQYYNGEERAKGNILERFSAQQFPDLHSELNLSSLELGDSALYFCASSTDRGNYGYTFGSGTRLTVV.

This sequence joins TRBV6-4 and TRBJ2-2, with TRBD2 as a possible D gene (5 bases). V was pared by 6 bases and J by 3 bases, with 8 bases between. This CDR3 spans 13 amino acids. CDR1 MRHNA and CDR2 SNTAGT come from the germline V gene. The CDR3 nucleotides are TGTGCCAGCAGCCAGGAGGACACCGGGGAGCTGTTTTTT. Its translation: CASSQEDTGELFF.

This clone was detected only once. The chain links TRBV28 to TRBJ1-2, with 7 nucleotides matching TRBD1. The CDR3 runs 13 residues. Losses at the gene ends were 6 bases for V and 4 bases for J; bases not matched to a gene: 5. The germline V gene encodes CDR1 MDHEN and CDR2 SYDVKM. This chain's CDR3 is CASRRGPVYGYTF. The CDR3 DNA reads TGTGCCAGCAGAAGGGGGCCAGTCTATGGCTACACCTTC.

This clone turned up a few times. V usage is TRBV10-2 and J usage is TRBJ2-7, with D perhaps TRBD1 (5 bases). V lost 2 bases, J lost 6 bases, and 8 bases lay in between. The length of the CDR3 is 12 residues. Germline V gene lookup returns CDR1 WSHSY and CDR2 SAAADI. In DNA, the CDR3 is TGCGCCAGCAGTGAGGGGGCCCGCGAGCAGTACTTC. Protein: CASSEGAREQYF.

This clone was observed a single time. The V gene is TRBV18, the J gene TRBJ1-1, with D tentatively TRBD1 (6 bases). The CDR3 runs to 15 residues. The germline V and J ends were trimmed by 3 bases and 1 base, with 12 bases remaining between them. CDR1 is KGHSH and CDR2 is LQKENI in the germline V gene. CDR3 sequence reads: CASSPRQVANTEAFF. CDR3 coding DNA: TGTGCCAGCTCACCTAGACAGGTAGCGAACACTGAAGCTTTCTTT.

The J gene is TRBJ1-2, the V gene TRBV27; D not certain. CDR3 size: 15 residues. V was clipped by 3 bases and J by 6 bases, with 17 bases between them. The V gene's germline CDR1 is MNHEY and CDR2 SMNVEV (reference sequence). The DNA of the CDR3 is TGTGCCAGCAGTTTGACGGCGGGAGGATTTAATGGCTACACCTTC. Amino acids: CASSLTAGGFNGYTF.

This clone was observed a few times. The rearrangement joins TRBV6-6 to TRBJ1-2, with a tentative D call TRBD1 (6 bases). The V gene's germline CDR1 is MNHNY and CDR2 SVGAGI (reference sequence). Trimming stripped 6 bases from V and 4 bases from J, with 18 bases between. The CDR3 length is 15 residues. The CDR3 protein is CASSPLTGLGYGYTF. In nucleotides, the CDR3 is TGTGCCAGCAGCCCACTTACAGGGTTGGGCTATGGCTACACCTTC.

The CDR3 loop is CASSPDRGITIRYTF. CDR3 coding DNA: TGTGCCAGCTCACCGGACAGGGGAATAACTATACGCTACACCTTC. The V and J genes are TRBV18 and TRBJ1-2; 9 positions match TRBD1. Germline V gene sequence: CDR1 KGHSH, CDR2 LQKENI. The CDR3 is 15 residues long. V was pared by 3 bases and J by 9 bases, with 11 bases of the junction left unmatched.